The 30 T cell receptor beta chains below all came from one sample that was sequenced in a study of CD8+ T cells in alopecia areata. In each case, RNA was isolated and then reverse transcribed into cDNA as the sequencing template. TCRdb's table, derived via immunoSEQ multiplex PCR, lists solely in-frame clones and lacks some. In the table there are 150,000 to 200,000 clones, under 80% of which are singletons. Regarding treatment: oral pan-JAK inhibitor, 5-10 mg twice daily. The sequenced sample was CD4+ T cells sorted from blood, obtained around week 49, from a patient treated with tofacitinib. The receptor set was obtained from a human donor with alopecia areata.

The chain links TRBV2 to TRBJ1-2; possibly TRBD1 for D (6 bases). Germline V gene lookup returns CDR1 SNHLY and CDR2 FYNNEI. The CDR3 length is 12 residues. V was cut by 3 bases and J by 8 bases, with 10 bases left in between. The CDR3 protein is CASSEGTRGYTF. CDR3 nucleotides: TGTGCCAGCAGTGAGGGGACAAGAGGCTACACCTTC.

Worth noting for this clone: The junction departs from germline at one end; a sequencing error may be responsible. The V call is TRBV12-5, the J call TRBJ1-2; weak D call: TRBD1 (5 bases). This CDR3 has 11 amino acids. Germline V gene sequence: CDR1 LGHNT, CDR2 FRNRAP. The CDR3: CASGSDRQILF. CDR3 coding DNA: TGTGCTAGTGGTTCCGATCGACAGATCCTCTTC.

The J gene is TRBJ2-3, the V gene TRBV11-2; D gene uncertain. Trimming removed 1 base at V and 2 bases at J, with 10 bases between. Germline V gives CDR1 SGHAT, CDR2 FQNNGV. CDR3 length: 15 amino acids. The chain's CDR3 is CASSLGAATTDTQYF. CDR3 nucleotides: TGTGCCAGCAGCTTAGGGGCAGCCACCACAGATACGCAGTATTTT.

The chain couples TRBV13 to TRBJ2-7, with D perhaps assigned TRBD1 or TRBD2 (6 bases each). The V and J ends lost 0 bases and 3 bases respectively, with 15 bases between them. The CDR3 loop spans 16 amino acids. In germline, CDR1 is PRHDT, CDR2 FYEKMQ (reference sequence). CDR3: CASSLGWGAESYEQYF. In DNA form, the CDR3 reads TGTGCCAGCAGCTTAGGCTGGGGGGCAGAAAGCTACGAGCAGTACTTC.

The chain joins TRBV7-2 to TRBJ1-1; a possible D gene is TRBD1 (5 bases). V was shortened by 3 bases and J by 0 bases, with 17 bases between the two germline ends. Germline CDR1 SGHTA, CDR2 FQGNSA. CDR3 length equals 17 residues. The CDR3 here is CASSFSLLQVVNTEAFF. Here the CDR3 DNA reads TGTGCCAGCAGCTTCAGTTTGTTACAGGTCGTGAACACTGAAGCTTTCTTT. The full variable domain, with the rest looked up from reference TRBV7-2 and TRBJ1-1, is GAGVSQSPSNKVTEKGKDVELRCDPISGHTALYWYRQSLGQGLEFLIYFQGNSAPDKSGLPSDRFSAERTGGSVSTLTIQRTQQEDSAVYLCASSFSLLQVVNTEAFFGQGTRLTVV.

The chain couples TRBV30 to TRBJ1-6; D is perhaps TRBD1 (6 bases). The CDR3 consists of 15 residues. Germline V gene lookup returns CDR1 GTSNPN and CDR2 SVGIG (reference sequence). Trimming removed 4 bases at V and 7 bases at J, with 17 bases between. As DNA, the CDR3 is TGTGCCTGGACTGGACAGTTGCGGGCCAATTCACCCCTCCACTTT. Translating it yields CAWTGQLRANSPLHF.

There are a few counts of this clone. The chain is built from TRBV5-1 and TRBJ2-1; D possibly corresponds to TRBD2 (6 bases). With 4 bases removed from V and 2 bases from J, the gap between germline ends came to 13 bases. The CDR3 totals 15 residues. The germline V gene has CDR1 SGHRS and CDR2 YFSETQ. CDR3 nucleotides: TGCGCCAGCAGCAAAGTAGCGGATCCCTACAATGAGCAGTTCTTC. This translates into CASSKVADPYNEQFF.

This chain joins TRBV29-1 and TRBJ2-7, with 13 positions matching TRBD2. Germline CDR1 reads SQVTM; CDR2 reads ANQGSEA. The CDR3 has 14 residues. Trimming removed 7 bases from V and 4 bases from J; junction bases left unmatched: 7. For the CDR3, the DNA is TGCAGCGCTCCCACTAGCGGGGGGGCTTACGAGCAGTACTTC. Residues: CSAPTSGGAYEQYF.

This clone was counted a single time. The CDR3 bases are TGCAGCGTTGATGGGCGAGGGGGCTATGGCTACACCTTC. Translated: CSVDGRGGYGYTF. V usage is TRBV29-1 and J usage is TRBJ1-2; TRBD1 is a possible D gene (6 bases). Germline V lookup: CDR1 SQVTM, CDR2 ANQGSEA. The CDR3 is made up of 13 amino acids. Deletions cut 3 bases from V and 4 bases from J, with 12 bases between.

CDR3 bases: TGCGCCAGCAGTGAAATGGGTTATGGCTACACCTTC. Its protein product is CASSEMGYGYTF. The chain employs TRBV5-1 and TRBJ1-2; unclear D gene. The CDR3 is 12 residues long. Germline CDR1 SGHRS, CDR2 YFSETQ. V shed 5 bases and J shed 5 bases, with 10 bases lying between them.

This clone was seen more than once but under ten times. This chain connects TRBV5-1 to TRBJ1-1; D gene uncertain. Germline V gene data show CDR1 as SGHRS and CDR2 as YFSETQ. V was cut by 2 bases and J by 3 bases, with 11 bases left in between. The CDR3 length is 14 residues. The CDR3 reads CASSLREGYTEAFF. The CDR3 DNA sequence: TGCGCCAGCAGCTTAAGGGAAGGATACACTGAAGCTTTCTTT.

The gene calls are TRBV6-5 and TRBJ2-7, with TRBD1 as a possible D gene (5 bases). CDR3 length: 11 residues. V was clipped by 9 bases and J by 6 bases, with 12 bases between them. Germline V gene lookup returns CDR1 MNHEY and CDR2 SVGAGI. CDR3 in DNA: TGTGCCAGTTACGGACAAACCGAGCAGTACTTC. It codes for CASYGQTEQYF.

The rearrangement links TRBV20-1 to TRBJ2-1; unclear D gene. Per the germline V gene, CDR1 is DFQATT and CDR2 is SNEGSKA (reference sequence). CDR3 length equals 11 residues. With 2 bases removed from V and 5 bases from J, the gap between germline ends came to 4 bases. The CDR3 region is CSARLDNEQFF. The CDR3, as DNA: TGCAGTGCTAGACTCGACAATGAGCAGTTCTTC.

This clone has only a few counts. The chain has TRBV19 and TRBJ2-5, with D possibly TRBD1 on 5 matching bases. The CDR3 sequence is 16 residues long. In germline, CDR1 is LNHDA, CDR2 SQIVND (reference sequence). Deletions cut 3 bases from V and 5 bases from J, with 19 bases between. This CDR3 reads CASSIGGQTSRETQYF. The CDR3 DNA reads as TGTGCCAGTAGTATTGGTGGACAAACGTCCCGGGAGACCCAGTACTTC. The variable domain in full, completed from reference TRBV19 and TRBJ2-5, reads DGGITQSPKYLFRKEGQNVTLSCEQNLNHDAMYWYRQDPGQGLRLIYYSQIVNDFQKGDIAEGYSVSREKKESFPLTVTSAQKNPTAFYLCASSIGGQTSRETQYFGPGTRLLVL.

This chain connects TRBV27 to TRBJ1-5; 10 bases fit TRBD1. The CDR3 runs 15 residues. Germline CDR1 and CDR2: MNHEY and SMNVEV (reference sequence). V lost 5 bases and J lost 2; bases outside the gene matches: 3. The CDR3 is CASSQGTGGNQPQHF. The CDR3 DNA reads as TGTGCCAGCAGTCAGGGGACAGGGGGCAATCAGCCCCAGCATTTT.

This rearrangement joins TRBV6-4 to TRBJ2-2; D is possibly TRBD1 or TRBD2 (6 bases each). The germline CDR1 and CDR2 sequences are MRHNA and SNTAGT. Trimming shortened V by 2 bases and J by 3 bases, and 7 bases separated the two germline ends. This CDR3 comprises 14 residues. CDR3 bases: TGTGCCAGCAGTGACAGGGGGGACACCGGGGAGCTGTTTTTT. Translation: CASSDRGDTGELFF.

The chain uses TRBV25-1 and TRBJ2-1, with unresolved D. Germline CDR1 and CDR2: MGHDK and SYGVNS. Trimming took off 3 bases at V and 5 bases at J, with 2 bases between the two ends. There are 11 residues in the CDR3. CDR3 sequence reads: CASSEDNEQFF. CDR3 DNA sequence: TGTGCCAGCAGTGAGGACAATGAGCAGTTCTTC.

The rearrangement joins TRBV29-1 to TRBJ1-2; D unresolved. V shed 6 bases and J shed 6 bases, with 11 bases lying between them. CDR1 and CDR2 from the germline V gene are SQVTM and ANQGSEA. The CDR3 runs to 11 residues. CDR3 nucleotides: TGCAGCGTGGGTAGGGAGCATGGCTACACCTTC. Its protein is CSVGREHGYTF.

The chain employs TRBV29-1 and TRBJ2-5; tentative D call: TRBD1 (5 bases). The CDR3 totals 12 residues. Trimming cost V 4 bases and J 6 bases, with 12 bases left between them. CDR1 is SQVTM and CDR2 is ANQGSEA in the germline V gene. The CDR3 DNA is TGCAGCGTTGCGAACAGGTTGCAGACCCAGTACTTC. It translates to CSVANRLQTQYF.

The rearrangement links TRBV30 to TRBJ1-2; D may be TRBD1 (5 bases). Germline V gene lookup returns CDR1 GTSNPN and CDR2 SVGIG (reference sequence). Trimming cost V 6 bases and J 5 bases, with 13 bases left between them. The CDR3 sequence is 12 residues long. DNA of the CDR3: TGTGCCTGTTCCCCCGCAGGGTATGGCTACACCTTC. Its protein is CACSPAGYGYTF.

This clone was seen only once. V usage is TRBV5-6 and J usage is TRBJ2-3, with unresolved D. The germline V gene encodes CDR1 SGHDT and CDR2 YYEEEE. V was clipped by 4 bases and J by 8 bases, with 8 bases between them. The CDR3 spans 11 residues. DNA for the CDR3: TGTGCCAGCAGCGACACGAGTACGCAGTATTTT. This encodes CASSDTSTQYF.

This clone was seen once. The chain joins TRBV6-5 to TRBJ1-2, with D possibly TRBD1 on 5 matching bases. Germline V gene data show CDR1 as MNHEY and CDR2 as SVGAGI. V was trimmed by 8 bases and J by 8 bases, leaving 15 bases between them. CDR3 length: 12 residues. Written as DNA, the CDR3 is TGTGCCAGCTCTTACTCGAAGGGGGGCTACACCTTC. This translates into CASSYSKGGYTF.

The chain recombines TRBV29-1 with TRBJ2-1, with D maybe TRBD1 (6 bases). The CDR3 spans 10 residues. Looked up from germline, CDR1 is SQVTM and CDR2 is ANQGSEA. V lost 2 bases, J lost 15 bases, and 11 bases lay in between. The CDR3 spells CSVETGYRFF. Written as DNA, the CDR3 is TGCAGCGTTGAAACAGGGTATCGGTTCTTC.

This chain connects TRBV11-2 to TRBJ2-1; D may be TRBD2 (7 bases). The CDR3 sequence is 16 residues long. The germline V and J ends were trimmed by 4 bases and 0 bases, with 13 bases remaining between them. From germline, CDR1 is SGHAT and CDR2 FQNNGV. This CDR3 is CASSSLRGRSYNEQFF. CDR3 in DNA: TGTGCCAGCAGCTCCTTGCGGGGGCGCTCCTACAATGAGCAGTTCTTC.

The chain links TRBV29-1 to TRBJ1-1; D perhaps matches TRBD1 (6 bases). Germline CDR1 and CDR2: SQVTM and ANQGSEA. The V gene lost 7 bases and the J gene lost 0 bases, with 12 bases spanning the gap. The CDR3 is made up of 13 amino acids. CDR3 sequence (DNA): TGCAGCGCTTCAGGGGTTGTGAACACTGAAGCTTTCTTT. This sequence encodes CSASGVVNTEAFF.

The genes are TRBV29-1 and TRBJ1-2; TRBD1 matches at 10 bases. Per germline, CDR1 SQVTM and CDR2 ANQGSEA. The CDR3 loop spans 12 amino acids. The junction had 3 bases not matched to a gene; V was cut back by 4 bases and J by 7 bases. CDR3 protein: CSVGDRGSGYTF. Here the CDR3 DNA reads TGCAGCGTTGGGGACAGGGGCTCTGGCTACACCTTC.

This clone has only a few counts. As DNA, the CDR3 is TGCGCCAGCAGCCTGAGGGACGGATACTACGAGCAGTACTTC. Translation: CASSLRDGYYEQYF. The chain combines TRBV5-1 with TRBJ2-7; D possibly uses TRBD1 or TRBD2 (5 bases each). This CDR3 has 14 residues. With 4 bases removed from V and 3 bases from J, the gap between germline ends came to 14 bases. Per germline, CDR1 SGHRS and CDR2 YFSETQ.

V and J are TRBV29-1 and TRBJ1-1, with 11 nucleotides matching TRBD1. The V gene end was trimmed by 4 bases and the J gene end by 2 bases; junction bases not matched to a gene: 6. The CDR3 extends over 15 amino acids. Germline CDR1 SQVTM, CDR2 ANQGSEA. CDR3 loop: CSVARDRGSNTEAFF. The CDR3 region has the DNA TGCAGCGTTGCCAGGGACAGGGGGTCAAACACTGAAGCTTTCTTT. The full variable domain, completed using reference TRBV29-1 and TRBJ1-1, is SAVISQKPSRDICQRGTSLTIQCQVDSQVTMMFWYRQQPGQSLTLIATANQGSEATYESGFVIDKFPISRPNLTFSTLTVSNMSPEDSSIYLCSVARDRGSNTEAFFGQGTRLTVV.

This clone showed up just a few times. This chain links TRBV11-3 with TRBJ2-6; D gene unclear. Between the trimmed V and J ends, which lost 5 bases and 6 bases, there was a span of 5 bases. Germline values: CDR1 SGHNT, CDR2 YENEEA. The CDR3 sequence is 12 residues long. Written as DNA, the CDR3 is TGTGCCAGCAGCCAGGAGGCCAACGTCCTGACTTTC. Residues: CASSQEANVLTF.

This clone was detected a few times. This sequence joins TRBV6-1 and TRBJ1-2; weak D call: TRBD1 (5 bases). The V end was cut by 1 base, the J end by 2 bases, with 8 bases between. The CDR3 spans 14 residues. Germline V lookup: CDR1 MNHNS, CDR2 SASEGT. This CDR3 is CASSEGTSNYGYTF. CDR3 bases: TGTGCCAGCAGTGAAGGGACAAGCAACTATGGCTACACCTTC.